This T cell receptor beta chain was sequenced for a study of cytomegalovirus exposure and HLA in healthy donors. Turning to the study itself: Earlier findings included roughly 120 million unique TCR beta sequences obtained from about 179 million T cells.

Despite likely unrecorded immune exposures, the donors were nominally healthy at the time of sampling. The germline CDR1 and CDR2 sequences are SGHRS and YFSETQ. The V and J ends lost 2 bases and 5 bases, in that order; junction bases with no gene match: 6. This CDR3 has 15 residues. It was with 60 Vbeta and 13 Jbeta primers that the PCR ran. Repertoires were generated with immunoSEQ multiplex PCR, while TCRdb's copy carries only in-frame clones and drops some. In the table there are over 110,000 clones, 82% of which are singletons. The gene calls are TRBV5-1 and TRBJ2-1, with TRBD2 matching 8 bases. Sequenced material: PBMCs. The sequence was obtained from a male donor in good health and CMV-seronegative. The CDR3 is CASSFTSGSHNEQFF. CDR3 bases: TGCGCCAGCAGCTTCACCAGCGGGAGCCACAATGAGCAGTTCTTC.